This T cell receptor beta chain was sequenced during a study of shared clonotypes between healthy human individuals. The assay was immunoSEQ multiplex PCR, and TCRdb's table has in-frame clones only and misses some. The sample holds 950,000 to 1,100,000 clones; approximately 76% are singletons and the top ten take 1.4% to 1.5%. This clone came up many times. Per the germline V gene, CDR1 is ENHRY and CDR2 is SYGVKD. The ends were cut back, 3 bases at V and 4 bases at J, with 7 bases in the middle. CDR3 length: 13 amino acids. The TCR sequence derives from a young man in good health. The rearrangement joins TRBV10-3 to TRBJ2-4, with a possible D match to TRBD1 (6 bases). Sequenced sample: memory CD4+ T cells sorted from blood. Subset in this sample: CD45RA-negative fraction. CDR3 in DNA: TGTGCCATCAGTGAAGGGGGAAAAAACATTCAGTACTTC. Its protein product is CAISEGGKNIQYF.